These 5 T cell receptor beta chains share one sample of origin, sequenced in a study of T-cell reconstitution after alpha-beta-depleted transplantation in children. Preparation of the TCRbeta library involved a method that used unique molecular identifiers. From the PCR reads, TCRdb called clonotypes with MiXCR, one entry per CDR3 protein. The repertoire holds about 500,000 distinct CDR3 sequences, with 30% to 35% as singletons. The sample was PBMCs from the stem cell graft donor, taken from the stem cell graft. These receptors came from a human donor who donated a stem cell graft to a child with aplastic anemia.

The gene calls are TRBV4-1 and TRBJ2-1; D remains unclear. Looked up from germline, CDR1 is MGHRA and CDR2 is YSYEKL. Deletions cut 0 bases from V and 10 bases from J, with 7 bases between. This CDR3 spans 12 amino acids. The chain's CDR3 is CASSQDLREQFF. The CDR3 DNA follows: TGCGCCAGCAGCCAAGACCTTCGGGAGCAGTTCTTC.

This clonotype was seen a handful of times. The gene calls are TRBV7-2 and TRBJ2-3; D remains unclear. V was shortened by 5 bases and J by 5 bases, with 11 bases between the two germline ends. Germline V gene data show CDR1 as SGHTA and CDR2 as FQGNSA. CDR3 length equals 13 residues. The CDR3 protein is CASSPPGIDTQYF. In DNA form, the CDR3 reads TGTGCCAGCAGCCCTCCCGGTATAGATACGCAGTATTTT. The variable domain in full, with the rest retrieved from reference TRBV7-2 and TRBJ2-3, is GAGVSQSPSNKVTEKGKDVELRCDPISGHTALYWYRQSLGQGLEFLIYFQGNSAPDKSGLPSDRFSAERTGGSVSTLTIQRTQQEDSAVYLCASSPPGIDTQYFGPGTRLTVL.

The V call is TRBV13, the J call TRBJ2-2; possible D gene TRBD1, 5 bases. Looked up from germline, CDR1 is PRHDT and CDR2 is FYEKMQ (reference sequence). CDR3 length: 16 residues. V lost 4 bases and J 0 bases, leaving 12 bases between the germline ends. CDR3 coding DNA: TGTGCCAGCAGCTCTTACAGGAGTCCGAACACCGGGGAGCTGTTTTTT. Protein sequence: CASSSYRSPNTGELFF.

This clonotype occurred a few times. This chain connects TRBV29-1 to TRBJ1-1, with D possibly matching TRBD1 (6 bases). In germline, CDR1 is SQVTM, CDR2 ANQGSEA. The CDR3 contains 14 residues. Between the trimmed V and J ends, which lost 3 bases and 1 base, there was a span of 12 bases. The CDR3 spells CSVDEGGRNTEAFF. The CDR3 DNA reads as TGCAGCGTTGATGAGGGGGGGAGGAACACTGAAGCTTTCTTT. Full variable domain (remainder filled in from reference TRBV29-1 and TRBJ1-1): SAVISQKPSRDICQRGTSLTIQCQVDSQVTMMFWYRQQPGQSLTLIATANQGSEATYESGFVIDKFPISRPNLTFSTLTVSNMSPEDSSIYLCSVDEGGRNTEAFFGQGTRLTVV.

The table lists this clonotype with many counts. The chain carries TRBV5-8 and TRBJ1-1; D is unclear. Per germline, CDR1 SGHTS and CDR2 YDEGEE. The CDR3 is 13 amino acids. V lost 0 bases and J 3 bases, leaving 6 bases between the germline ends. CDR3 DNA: TGTGCCAGCAGCTTGGCGAGGGACACTGAAGCTTTCTTT. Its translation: CASSLARDTEAFF. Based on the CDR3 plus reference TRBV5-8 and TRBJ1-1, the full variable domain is EAGVTQSPTHLIKTRGQQATLRCSPISGHTSVYWYQQALGLGLQFLLWYDEGEERNRGNFPPRFSGRQFPNYSSELNVNALELEDSALYLCASSLARDTEAFFGQGTRLTVV.